Sequencing of this T cell receptor (beta chain) was carried out in a study of identifying expanded T cells in peripheral blood. Study results and limitations: Across healthy donors, higher total template counts meant significantly greater roughly two-week count variance. Over two and four weeks, about 15 and 19 clones changed, versus around 1.2 between replicates.

Healthy donors had no documented immune events, such as infections, while sampled. From germline, CDR1 is SGHTA and CDR2 FQGNSA. CDR3 size: 18 residues. V lost 2 bases and J 0 bases, leaving 17 bases between the germline ends. Sequencing was performed with immunoSEQ multiplex PCR; in TCRdb, only in-frame clones are kept and a portion is missing. The sample has some 90,000 clones, 70% to 90% seen once. A remark on this clone: Its specificity is not known.

The gene calls are TRBV7-2 and TRBJ1-3; D not resolved. The source material was blood. The source is a person between 18 and 70 years old in good health. The CDR3 here is CASSLKVIARYSGNTIYF. CDR3 bases: TGTGCCAGCAGCTTAAAAGTTATCGCCAGGTACTCTGGAAACACCATATATTTT.